This TCR beta chain was profiled in a study of T cell responses to AZD1222 COVID-19 vaccine. On this clone: Its matching antigen is unknown.

The data were produced by immunoSEQ multiplex PCR, yet TCRdb's version contains in-frame clones alone and is incomplete. The profile shows over 110,000 clones, around 91% of them singletons. Findings and limits, study-wide: Donor demographics were predominantly white British with a female majority; clonal diversity may be underestimated. Unmutated variant regions reportedly attract nearly half of all spike-specific TCRs. Only after the peak T cell response were repertoires sampled.

The material was peripheral blood, obtained on day 0 of AZD1222 vaccination. This receptor was taken from an adult in good health.

Here the CDR3 reads CASSLRQSNQPQHF. CDR3 coding DNA: TGTGCCAGCAGTTTACGGCAGTCCAATCAGCCCCAGCATTTT. This chain connects TRBV28 to TRBJ1-5, with unresolved D. Germline loops: CDR1 MDHEN, CDR2 SYDVKM. CDR3 length: 14 amino acids. Trimming cost V 2 bases and J 3 bases, with 8 bases left between them.